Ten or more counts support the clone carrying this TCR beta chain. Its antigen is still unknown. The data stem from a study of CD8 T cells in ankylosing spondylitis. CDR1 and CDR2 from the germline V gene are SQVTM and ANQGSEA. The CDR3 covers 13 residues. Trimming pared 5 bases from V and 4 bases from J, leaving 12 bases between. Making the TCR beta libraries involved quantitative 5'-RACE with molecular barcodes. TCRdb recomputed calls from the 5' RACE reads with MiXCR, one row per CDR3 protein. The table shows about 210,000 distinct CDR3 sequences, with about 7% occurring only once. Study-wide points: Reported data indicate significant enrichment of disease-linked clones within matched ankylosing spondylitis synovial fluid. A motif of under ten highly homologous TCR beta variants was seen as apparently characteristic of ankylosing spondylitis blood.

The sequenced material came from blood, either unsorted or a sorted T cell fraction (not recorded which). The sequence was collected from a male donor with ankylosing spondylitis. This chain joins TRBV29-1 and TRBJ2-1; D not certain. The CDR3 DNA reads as TGCAGCGTTCCTAGATCCCCATACAATGAGCAGTTCTTC. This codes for CSVPRSPYNEQFF.